Listed here are 23 T cell receptor beta chains from one sample, sequenced in a study of T cell repertoires in cytomegalovirus infection. Using its own MiXCR run on the reads, TCRdb lists one record per CDR3 protein. The table lists a few hundred thousand distinct CDR3 sequences, under 45% of them singletons. Which antigens these TCRs recognize remains unknown. The sample consisted of cultured PBMCs, taken from culture after CMV antigen stimulation. The receptors stem from a human donor in good health (CMV status not recorded). Some clones in this sample may be carry-over from other donors' samples.

The rearrangement links TRBV7-2 to TRBJ2-3, with 7 bases identical to TRBD2. After removal of 5 bases from V and 0 bases from J, the junction contained 8 bases not matched to a gene. This CDR3 has 16 residues. Germline CDR1 is SGHTA and CDR2 is FQGNSA. The DNA for the CDR3 is TGTGCCAGCAGCCCGGGGGGAGGGGCTAGCACAGATACGCAGTATTTT. It codes for CASSPGGGASTDTQYF.

J is TRBJ2-2 and V is TRBV2; TRBD1 is a possible D gene (6 bases). Looked up from germline, CDR1 is SNHLY and CDR2 is FYNNEI. V gave up 7 bases and J gave up 6 bases, with 9 bases separating them. There are 12 residues in the CDR3. In nucleotides, the CDR3 is TGTGCCAGCAACAGGGTCCCCGGGGAGCTGTTTTTT. Translated: CASNRVPGELFF.

This chain uses TRBV11-2 with TRBJ2-4, with TRBD1 as a possible D gene (5 bases). This CDR3 has 12 amino acids. The V and J ends lost 5 bases and 6 bases respectively, with 8 bases between them. Germline V gene data show CDR1 as SGHAT and CDR2 as FQNNGV. The CDR3 bases are TGTGCCAGCAGCACCCAGGGAAACATTCAGTACTTC. Its protein product is CASSTQGNIQYF.

This chain joins TRBV29-1 and TRBJ2-5, with D perhaps matching TRBD1 (5 bases). This CDR3 has 12 residues. The V and J ends lost 4 bases and 4 bases respectively, with 10 bases between them. Germline values: CDR1 SQVTM, CDR2 ANQGSEA. The CDR3 region has the DNA TGCAGCGTTGCTGAAGGGGCAGAGACCCAGTACTTC. Translated, it gives CSVAEGAETQYF. Looking up the rest from reference TRBV29-1 and TRBJ2-5 gives the full variable domain: SAVISQKPSRDICQRGTSLTIQCQVDSQVTMMFWYRQQPGQSLTLIATANQGSEATYESGFVIDKFPISRPNLTFSTLTVSNMSPEDSSIYLCSVAEGAETQYFGPGTRLLVL.

This clonotype occurred a few times. V gene TRBV27 combines with J gene TRBJ1-6, with D unclear. The V and J ends lost 5 bases and 10 bases respectively, with 21 bases between them. CDR1 and CDR2 from the germline V gene are MNHEY and SMNVEV (reference sequence). The CDR3 sequence is 16 residues long. This chain's CDR3 is CASSPSDSTLRSPLHF. The CDR3 DNA is TGTGCCAGCAGTCCGTCGGACTCAACCCTGAGGTCACCCCTCCACTTT.

This clonotype occurred a few times. The chain carries TRBV5-6 and TRBJ2-6; D unresolved. This CDR3 region has 13 residues. The germline V gene encodes CDR1 SGHDT and CDR2 YYEEEE. Trimming took off 3 bases at V and 3 bases at J, with 4 bases between the two ends. CDR3 DNA: TGTGCCAGCAGCTCGGTTGGGGCCAACGTCCTGACTTTC. Its translation is CASSSVGANVLTF.

The chain joins TRBV15 to TRBJ2-3; D gene unclear. The length of the CDR3 is 14 residues. The germline V gene encodes CDR1 LNHNV and CDR2 YYDKDF (reference sequence). The V and J ends lost 1 base and 2 bases respectively, with 7 bases between them. As DNA, the CDR3 is TGTGCCACCAGCAGAGGTCCCAACACAGATACGCAGTATTTT. This codes for CATSRGPNTDTQYF.

The chain uses TRBV2 and TRBJ2-1; TRBD1 matches at 7 bases. CDR3 size: 15 residues. Germline V lookup: CDR1 SNHLY, CDR2 FYNNEI. V trimming: 10 bases; J trimming: 2 bases; junction bases outside the gene matches: 11. CDR3 region: CATLLRQGPYNEQFF. In DNA form, the CDR3 reads TGTGCCACCCTACTTCGACAGGGCCCCTACAATGAGCAGTTCTTC.

The chain uses TRBV7-2 and TRBJ2-5; 8 bases are shared with TRBD2. After removal of 4 bases from V and 1 base from J, the junction contained 8 bases not matched to a gene. The CDR3 runs to 16 residues. Germline V gene lookup returns CDR1 SGHTA and CDR2 FQGNSA. The CDR3 region is CASSSGTSGFQETQYF. The CDR3 DNA follows: TGTGCCAGCAGCTCAGGAACTAGCGGATTCCAAGAGACCCAGTACTTC. Complete variable domain (other parts from reference TRBV7-2 and TRBJ2-5): GAGVSQSPSNKVTEKGKDVELRCDPISGHTALYWYRQSLGQGLEFLIYFQGNSAPDKSGLPSDRFSAERTGGSVSTLTIQRTQQEDSAVYLCASSSGTSGFQETQYFGPGTRLLVL.

This clonotype was counted at least ten times. The genes are TRBV7-9 and TRBJ1-2; 7 bases are a match to TRBD1. J was trimmed by 0 bases and V by 4 bases; bases with no gene match: 11. This CDR3 contains 17 residues. The germline CDR1 and CDR2 sequences are SEHNR and FQNEAQ (reference sequence). CDR3 loop: CASSSNQGQKANYGYTF. The DNA for the CDR3 is TGTGCCAGCAGCTCCAACCAGGGACAGAAAGCTAACTATGGCTACACCTTC. The full variable domain, its missing parts supplied by reference TRBV7-9 and TRBJ1-2, is DTGVSQNPRHKITKRGQNVTFRCDPISEHNRLYWYRQTLGQGPEFLTYFQNEAQLEKSRLLSDRFSAERPKGSFSTLEIQRTEQGDSAMYLCASSSNQGQKANYGYTFGSGTRLTVV.

This clonotype was detected a few times. V usage is TRBV7-2 and J usage is TRBJ1-2; a weak D match, TRBD1 (6 bases). CDR1 is SGHTA and CDR2 is FQGNSA in the germline V gene. Trimming cost V 2 bases and J 7 bases, with 11 bases left between them. This CDR3 is built from 13 residues. CDR3 protein: CASSLWGARGYTF. The DNA for the CDR3 is TGTGCCAGCAGCTTATGGGGGGCCCGTGGCTACACCTTC.

This chain connects TRBV20-1 to TRBJ2-1, with D perhaps being TRBD1 or TRBD2 (5 bases each). This CDR3 contains 13 residues. Trimming shortened V by 8 bases and J by 9 bases, and 20 bases separated the two germline ends. The germline V gene has CDR1 DFQATT and CDR2 SNEGSKA (reference sequence). In DNA form, the CDR3 reads TGCAGTTCCGCCGACCTCCGGGGCGGTGAGCAGTTCTTC. Amino acid sequence: CSSADLRGGEQFF.

In its sample, this clonotype was seen a few times. CDR3 in amino acids: CASSLDRAPYEQYF. The CDR3 coding sequence is TGTGCCAGCAGCTTGGACAGGGCACCCTACGAGCAGTACTTC. V gene TRBV7-6 combines with J gene TRBJ2-7; 8 positions agree with TRBD1. The CDR3 contains 14 residues. After removal of 3 bases from V and 2 bases from J, the junction contained 3 bases not matched to a gene. The germline gives CDR1 SGHVS, CDR2 FNYEAQ.

The V gene is TRBV25-1, the J gene TRBJ2-7; D is uncertain. Deletions cut 6 bases from V and 2 bases from J, with 11 bases between. Looked up from germline, CDR1 is MGHDK and CDR2 is SYGVNS. The CDR3 contains 13 residues. The CDR3 is CASSADIAYEQYF. The CDR3 DNA reads TGTGCCAGCAGCGCCGACATAGCCTACGAGCAGTACTTC.

The V and J genes are TRBV7-9 and TRBJ2-1, with 10 bases aligning to TRBD1. V trimming: 5 bases; J trimming: 8 bases; junction bases outside the gene matches: 15. Per the germline V gene, CDR1 is SEHNR and CDR2 is FQNEAQ (reference sequence). CDR3 size: 17 residues. The CDR3 spells CASSGLIPGQGIDEQFF. The CDR3 bases are TGTGCCAGCAGCGGTCTAATCCCGGGACAGGGGATAGATGAGCAGTTCTTC.

This chain joins TRBV4-1 and TRBJ2-7, with a weak D call TRBD2 (6 bases). V lost 5 bases, J lost 7 bases, and 9 bases lay in between. The CDR3 loop spans 11 amino acids. CDR1 and CDR2 (germline): MGHRA, YSYEKL. CDR3 nucleotides: TGCGCCAGCAGCGACGGGAGTGAGCAGTACTTC. Its translation: CASSDGSEQYF.

This clonotype was counted a few times. This chain connects TRBV7-8 to TRBJ1-2; the D is unclear. Germline V lookup: CDR1 SGHVS, CDR2 FQNEAQ. This CDR3 is built from 18 residues. Trimming stripped 0 bases from V and 7 bases from J, with 24 bases between. DNA of the CDR3: TGTGCCAGCAGCTTAGCCGGAAATATGGGGATGACGGTGGGTGGCTACACCTTC. This sequence encodes CASSLAGNMGMTVGGYTF.

This chain joins TRBV20-1 and TRBJ2-4; D gene ambiguous. Germline values: CDR1 DFQATT, CDR2 SNEGSKA (reference sequence). Trimming stripped 8 bases from V and 3 bases from J, with 14 bases between. CDR3 length: 13 residues. CDR3 DNA sequence: TGCAGTTTCTTGGACCGAGACAAAAACATTCAGTACTTC. Protein product: CSFLDRDKNIQYF.

The chain recombines TRBV7-8 with TRBJ1-1, with a weak D call TRBD1 (5 bases). V was cut by 3 bases and J by 3 bases, with 14 bases left in between. The V gene's germline CDR1 is SGHVS and CDR2 FQNEAQ. This CDR3 has 15 residues. CDR3 bases: TGTGCCAGCAGCTTCTCTCGGGGGACTCACACTGAAGCTTTCTTT. This sequence encodes CASSFSRGTHTEAFF.

This chain links TRBV10-3 with TRBJ2-7; weak D call: TRBD2 (6 bases). Germline V gene data show CDR1 as ENHRY and CDR2 as SYGVKD. The CDR3 is 14 residues long. With 6 bases removed from V and 2 bases from J, the gap between germline ends came to 14 bases. The CDR3 region is CAIRATRSTYEQYF. The CDR3 DNA sequence: TGTGCCATCAGGGCGACTAGAAGCACCTACGAGCAGTACTTC.

This CDR3 reads CASIPGDLSPGNTIYF. The DNA for the CDR3 is TGTGCCAGCATCCCGGGCGACCTAAGCCCTGGAAACACCATATATTTT. The genes are TRBV6-6 and TRBJ1-3; D gene uncertain. V lost 7 bases and J 2 bases, leaving 18 bases between the germline ends. CDR3 length: 16 residues. Per the germline V gene, CDR1 is MNHNY and CDR2 is SVGAGI (reference sequence).

The rearrangement uses TRBV6-5 and TRBJ2-1, with TRBD2 matching 9 bases. The length of the CDR3 is 15 residues. Germline loops: CDR1 MNHEY, CDR2 SVGAGI. The V gene end was trimmed by 4 bases and the J gene end by 5 bases; junction bases not matched to a gene: 6. The CDR3 bases are TGTGCCAGCAGTTCCCCTAGCGGGGCACACAATGAGCAGTTCTTC. Protein product: CASSSPSGAHNEQFF.

In its sample, this clonotype was seen once. The chain couples TRBV19 to TRBJ2-5; 12 bases fit TRBD1. V gave up 10 bases and J gave up 5 bases; unmatched junction bases: 20. This CDR3 spans 18 amino acids. Per germline, CDR1 LNHDA and CDR2 SQIVND (reference sequence). CDR3 in DNA: TGTGCCACCTCCGGGACAGGGGGCAGTTTCACCATGCTGGAGACCCAGTACTTC. Translated: CATSGTGGSFTMLETQYF. The full variable domain, in which reference TRBV19 and TRBJ2-5 provide the parts outside the CDR3, is DGGITQSPKYLFRKEGQNVTLSCEQNLNHDAMYWYRQDPGQGLRLIYYSQIVNDFQKGDIAEGYSVSREKKESFPLTVTSAQKNPTAFYLCATSGTGGSFTMLETQYFGPGTRLLVL.